One T cell receptor (beta chain) is described in this entry. Its cognate antigen is unknown. The source of the sample is a study of T cell clones after liver transplantation. Study at large: Three of eight recipients were HCV-positive; others had non-autoimmune, non-viral indications. General study results and limits: Post-transplant time points were not standardized, so conclusions are preliminary. Graft donor-reactive T cells possibly entered the graft instead of undergoing deletion. Circulating graft-donor-reactive CD4 TCRbeta sequences fell significantly post-transplant in 5 of 8 subjects.

Repertoires were generated with immunoSEQ multiplex PCR, while TCRdb's copy carries only in-frame clones and drops some. The table records 75,000 to 95,000 clones, 83% of them present only once. Between the trimmed V and J ends, which lost 0 bases and 7 bases, there was a span of 11 bases. This CDR3 is 13 amino acids long. Germline loops: CDR1 SGHDT, CDR2 YYEEEE. The rearrangement uses TRBV5-6 and TRBJ2-7, with TRBD1 as a possible D gene (6 bases). Sequenced material: CD4+ T cells from blood, taken at the 22-month timepoint. This sequence originates from a human patient who received a liver transplant. The T cells may come from the graft donor. CDR3 loop: CASSLGGRREQYF. In DNA, the CDR3 is TGTGCCAGCAGCTTGGGGGGGCGGAGGGAGCAGTACTTC.